Given below is one TCR beta chain in context. What it binds is unknown. With 60 Vbeta and 13 Jbeta primers, the PCR was carried out. Produced via immunoSEQ multiplex PCR; TCRdb's table is partial and in-frame only. The table has 150,000 to 200,000 clones, over 65% seen once. The data were taken from a study of cytomegalovirus exposure and HLA in healthy donors. The study's findings and limits: In an earlier analysis, productive rearrangement rates for most beta V segments clustered near 87% or 30%. Overall, approximately 150 TCR beta chains were annotated as cytomegalovirus-associated. The authors excluded some V segments, including TRBV6-2 and TRBV6-3, as indistinguishable.

Germline-derived CDR1 and CDR2 are MGHDK and SYGVNS. The V segment lost 4 bases and the J segment 4 bases; nucleotides outside the gene matches: 8. CDR3 length: 16 amino acids. The gene calls are TRBV25-1 and TRBJ2-3, with 10 bases matching TRBD1. The sequenced material came from PBMCs. This TCR was sampled from a man between 18 and 29 years old in good health and CMV-seropositive. The DNA of the CDR3 is TGTGCCAGCAGTGGAATGGGACAGGGGCAGGCAGATACGCAGTATTTT. The encoded protein is CASSGMGQGQADTQYF.